This TCR beta chain was sequenced during a study of beta chain features in type 1 diabetes. Broader study findings: Patients with type 1 diabetes showed fewer VDJ junction insertions and more deletions. Shorter TCRB CDR3s, moderately but significantly so, marked every one of the four CD4+ subsets in Type 1 diabetes patients.

Expressed TCRB transcripts were sequenced because the isolated RNA had all been reverse transcribed beforehand. Some clones are missing from TCRdb's copy, which holds only in-frame ones; the method was immunoSEQ multiplex PCR. The sample carries 630,000 or so clones, around 15% recorded once. Germline V gene data show CDR1 as SGHRS and CDR2 as YFSETQ. The CDR3 covers 15 residues. Trimming cost V 1 base and J 9 bases; bases outside gene matches: 7. About this clone itself: What it recognizes is unknown. The same CDR3 arises from other DNA sequences in this sample as well.

The receptor comes from a young man with type 1 diabetes. Input material: naive CD4+ T cells from blood. V is TRBV5-1 and J is TRBJ2-1; 10 nucleotides line up with TRBD2. The CDR3 here is CASSLSLAGAGEQFF. CDR3 nucleotides: TGCGCCAGCAGCTTGTCGCTAGCGGGGGCAGGTGAGCAGTTCTTC.